One and the same sample provided the 10 T cell receptor beta chains below, sequenced in a study of cytomegalovirus exposure and HLA in healthy donors. Amplification used 60 Vbeta primers and 13 Jbeta primers. Clones were read by immunoSEQ multiplex PCR, and TCRdb kept only the in-frame ones, dropping some. The profile shows 150,000 to 200,000 clones, around four fifths of them singletons. Material: PBMCs. The receptors were gathered from a girl aged 10-17 years in good health and CMV-seropositive.

The rearrangement links TRBV10-1 to TRBJ2-3, with a tentative D call TRBD2 (5 bases). The CDR3 loop spans 16 amino acids. The germline CDR1 and CDR2 sequences are WNHNN and SYGVQD (reference sequence). V shed 0 bases and J shed 4 bases, with 14 bases lying between them. CDR3 loop: CASSESPRGRADTQYF. The CDR3 coding sequence is TGCGCCAGCAGTGAGTCCCCCCGGGGTCGCGCAGATACGCAGTATTTT.

CDR3 loop: CASRGRWNTGELFF. The CDR3 DNA reads as TGTGCCAGCAGGGGCAGGTGGAACACCGGGGAGCTGTTTTTT. The chain recombines TRBV27 with TRBJ2-2, with unresolved D. This CDR3 comprises 14 residues. The germline gives CDR1 MNHEY, CDR2 SMNVEV (reference sequence). Trimming removed 6 bases from V and 1 base from J, with 9 bases in between.

This clone was seen only a few times. The gene calls are TRBV7-6 and TRBJ1-1; 7 bases map to TRBD1. The CDR3 has 14 amino acids. V was pared by 7 bases and J by 0 bases, with 5 bases of the junction left unmatched. Germline lookup yields CDR1 SGHVS and CDR2 FNYEAQ. The CDR3 sequence: CASNPTGMNTEAFF. Here the CDR3 DNA reads TGTGCCAGCAACCCGACAGGGATGAACACTGAAGCTTTCTTT.

A few counts support this clone. The rearrangement links TRBV7-3 to TRBJ1-1, with a tentative D call TRBD1 (5 bases). Trimming took off 5 bases at V and 11 bases at J, with 18 bases between the two ends. Germline V gene data show CDR1 as SGHTA and CDR2 as FQGTGA. This CDR3 contains 13 residues. The CDR3 loop reads CASSTGTPREAFF. CDR3 DNA: TGTGCCAGCAGCACCGGGACTCCCCGGGAGGCTTTCTTT.

The rearrangement uses TRBV27 and TRBJ2-1, with TRBD1 identical over 7 bases. J was trimmed by 6 bases and V by 6 bases; bases with no gene match: 8. Germline-derived CDR1 and CDR2 are MNHEY and SMNVEV (reference sequence). The CDR3 is made up of 14 amino acids. Here the CDR3 DNA reads TGTGCCAGCAGCAGACGACAGGGAAGCAATGAGCAGTTCTTC. Translating it yields CASSRRQGSNEQFF.

The rearrangement uses TRBV11-3 and TRBJ2-2, with a possible D match to TRBD1 (6 bases). With 0 bases removed from V and 6 bases from J, the gap between germline ends came to 14 bases. This CDR3 contains 16 residues. CDR1 is SGHNT, CDR2 YENEEA, per germline. The chain's CDR3 is CASSLDRGKRAGELFF. In DNA form, the CDR3 reads TGTGCCAGCAGCTTAGACAGGGGAAAGAGGGCCGGGGAGCTGTTTTTT.

V is TRBV11-3 and J is TRBJ2-1, with 7 positions matching TRBD1. Trimming took 8 bases from V and 8 from J; bases not matched to a gene: 3. The CDR3 covers 11 residues. Germline V gives CDR1 SGHNT, CDR2 YENEEA. CDR3 loop: CASGTADEQFF. In DNA, the CDR3 is TGTGCCAGCGGGACAGCGGATGAGCAGTTCTTC.

V gene TRBV19 combines with J gene TRBJ1-3, with D uncertain. The CDR3 extends over 16 amino acids. Deletions cut 3 bases from V and 2 bases from J, with 14 bases between. In germline, CDR1 is LNHDA, CDR2 SQIVND (reference sequence). CDR3 sequence reads: CASSMEGRSAGNTIYF. The CDR3 DNA reads as TGTGCCAGTAGTATGGAAGGGAGGTCAGCTGGAAACACCATATATTTT.

The rearrangement uses TRBV7-2 and TRBJ2-5; 11 bases are a match to TRBD1. Germline CDR1 is SGHTA and CDR2 is FQGNSA. V dropped 5 bases and J dropped 5; count of bases not matched to a gene: 4. CDR3 length: 14 residues. DNA of the CDR3: TGTGCCAGCAGCCCGGACAGGGGGCGGGAGACCCAGTACTTC. It specifies CASSPDRGRETQYF.

The chain uses TRBV5-1 and TRBJ2-7; tentatively, D is TRBD2 (6 bases). Trimming cost V 4 bases and J 0 bases, with 11 bases left between them. The CDR3 totals 14 residues. CDR1 SGHRS and CDR2 YFSETQ come from the germline V gene. In DNA, the CDR3 is TGCGCCAGCAGCATAGGGGAGGACTCCTACGAGCAGTACTTC. This translates into CASSIGEDSYEQYF.